This T cell receptor (beta chain) was observed in a study of radiation and T cells in renal cell carcinoma. Using immunoSEQ multiplex PCR, the repertoire was profiled, and TCRdb retains in-frame clones only, with some absent. This sample has 110,000 to 150,000 clones, with approximately 87% found just once. The germline V and J ends were trimmed by 4 bases and 7 bases, with 14 bases remaining between them. The CDR3 loop spans 14 amino acids. CDR1 is SNHLY, CDR2 FYNNEI, per germline. Time point denoted: baseline pretreatment blood. As to treatment: 15 Gy SBRT to primary tumor, nephrectomy 4 weeks later.

J is TRBJ2-1 and V is TRBV2; TRBD1 is a possible D gene (6 bases). This receptor was obtained from a woman aged 45-65 years with renal cell carcinoma. The specimen comprised blood, sampled from a patient whose treatment included radiotherapy and nephrectomy. CDR3 region: CASSVGGATNEQFF. The CDR3 nucleotides read TGTGCCAGCAGTGTTGGGGGCGCTACAAATGAGCAGTTCTTC. Drawing the rest from reference TRBV2 and TRBJ2-1, the complete variable domain is EPEVTQTPSHQVTQMGQEVILRCVPISNHLYFYWYRQILGQKVEFLVSFYNNEISEKSEIFDDQFSVERPDGSNFTLKIRSTKLEDSAMYFCASSVGGATNEQFFGPGTRLTVL.